This T cell receptor (beta chain) was retrieved from a study of response to subunit inactivated influenza vaccine. Study results and limitations: Authors suggested that a seasonal influenza vaccination recruits few new T cells each time.

In this sample, this clonotype turned up a few times. Its antigen remains unknown. TCRdb reanalysed the RT-PCR reads using MiXCR and keeps one entry per CDR3 protein. The table includes 650,000 to 800,000 distinct CDR3 sequences, roughly 14% detected once. The junction had 8 bases not matched to a gene; V was cut back by 0 bases and J by 4 bases. The length of the CDR3 is 17 residues. CDR1 SGHRS and CDR2 YFSETQ come from the germline V gene. This TCR derives from a man in his fifties or sixties who received an inactivated influenza vaccine. The sample was PBMCs from blood, taken less than 15 days before vaccination. J is TRBJ1-1 and V is TRBV5-1, with TRBD1 matching 11 bases. The CDR3 DNA reads as TGCGCCAGCAGCTTGGCCCCCGGGACAGGGGGAGGCACTGAAGCTTTCTTT. Translated, it gives CASSLAPGTGGGTEAFF.